This T cell receptor (beta chain) derives from a study of cytomegalovirus exposure and HLA in healthy donors. The primer mix had 60 Vbeta and 13 Jbeta primers. In the study's own analysis: There were around 77 million unique TCR beta chains by a later count, and about 11 million of them were shared. The protocol was immunoSEQ multiplex PCR, while the TCRdb copy is restricted to in-frame clones and leaves out a portion. The DNA was the basis for D and trimming; V, J and clone size are from that table. The sample includes hundreds of thousands of clones, roughly 68% of them seen just once. This CDR3 has 16 amino acids. Germline CDR1 and CDR2: MGHDK and SYGVNS.

Sample: PBMCs. The V and J genes are TRBV25-1 and TRBJ2-5; 14 bases line up with TRBD2. The closer fit of TRBJ2-7 to the DNA end suggests the J call may be wrong. The sequence was collected from a middle-aged man in good health and CMV-seropositive. CDR3 sequence reads: CASSGVAGTSGSEQYF. The DNA for the CDR3 is TGTGCCAGCAGTGGGGTTGCGGGGACTAGCGGGAGCGAGCAGTACTTC.